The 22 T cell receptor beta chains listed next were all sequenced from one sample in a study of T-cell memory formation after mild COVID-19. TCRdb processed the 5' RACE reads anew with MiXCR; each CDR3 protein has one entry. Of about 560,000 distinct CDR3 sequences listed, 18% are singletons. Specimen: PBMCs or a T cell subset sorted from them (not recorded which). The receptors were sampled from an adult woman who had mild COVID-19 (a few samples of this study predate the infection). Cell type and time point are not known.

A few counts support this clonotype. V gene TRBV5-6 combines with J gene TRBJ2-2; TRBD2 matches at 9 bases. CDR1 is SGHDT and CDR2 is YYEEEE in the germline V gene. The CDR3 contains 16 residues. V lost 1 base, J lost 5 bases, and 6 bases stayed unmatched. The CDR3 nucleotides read TGTGCCAGCAGCTTGTTGGCTAGCGGGGTGACCGGGGAGCTGTTTTTT. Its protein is CASSLLASGVTGELFF.

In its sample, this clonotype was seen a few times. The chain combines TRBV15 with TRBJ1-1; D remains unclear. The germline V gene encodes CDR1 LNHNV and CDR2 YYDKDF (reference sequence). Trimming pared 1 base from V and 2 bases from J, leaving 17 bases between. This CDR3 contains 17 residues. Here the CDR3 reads CATSRVPRESGNTEAFF. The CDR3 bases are TGTGCCACCAGCAGAGTGCCGCGGGAGTCGGGAAACACTGAAGCTTTCTTT.

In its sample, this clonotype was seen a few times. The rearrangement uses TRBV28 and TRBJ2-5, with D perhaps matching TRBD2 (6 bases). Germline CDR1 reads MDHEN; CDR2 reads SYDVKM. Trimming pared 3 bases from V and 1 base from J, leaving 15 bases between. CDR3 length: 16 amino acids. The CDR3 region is CASSFRGSGRQETQYF. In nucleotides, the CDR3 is TGTGCCAGCAGTTTTAGGGGTAGCGGCCGCCAAGAGACCCAGTACTTC.

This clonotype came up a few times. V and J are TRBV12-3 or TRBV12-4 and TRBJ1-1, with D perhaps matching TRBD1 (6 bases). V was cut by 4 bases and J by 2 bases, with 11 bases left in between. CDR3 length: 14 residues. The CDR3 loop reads CASSYGTINTEAFF. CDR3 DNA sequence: TGTGCCAGCAGTTATGGGACAATCAACACTGAAGCTTTCTTT.

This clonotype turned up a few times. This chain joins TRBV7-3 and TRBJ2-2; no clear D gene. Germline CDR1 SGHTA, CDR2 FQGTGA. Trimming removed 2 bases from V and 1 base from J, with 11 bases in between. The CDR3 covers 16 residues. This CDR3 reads CASSLSRTLNTGELFF. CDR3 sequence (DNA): TGTGCCAGCAGCTTATCCCGAACGTTGAACACCGGGGAGCTGTTTTTT. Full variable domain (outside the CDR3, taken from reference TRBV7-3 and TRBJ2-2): GAGVSQTPSNKVTEKGKYVELRCDPISGHTALYWYRQSLGQGPEFLIYFQGTGAADDSGLPNDRFFAVRPEGSVSTLKIQRTERGDSAVYLCASSLSRTLNTGELFFGEGSRLTVL.

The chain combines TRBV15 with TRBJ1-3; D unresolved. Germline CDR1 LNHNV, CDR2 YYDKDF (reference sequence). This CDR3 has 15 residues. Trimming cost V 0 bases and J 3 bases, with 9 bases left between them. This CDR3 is CATSRDRAVGNTIYF. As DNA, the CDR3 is TGTGCCACCAGCAGAGATCGGGCCGTTGGAAACACCATATATTTT.

CDR3 in amino acids: CASSDHLGLAGHNEQFF. The CDR3 region has the DNA TGTGCCAGCAGCGATCACCTTGGACTAGCGGGGCACAATGAGCAGTTCTTC. The J gene is TRBJ2-1, the V gene TRBV9; TRBD2 aligns across 12 bases. Trimming cost V 3 bases and J 5 bases; bases outside gene matches: 9. CDR1 and CDR2 (germline): SGDLS, YYNGEE. The CDR3 runs 17 residues.

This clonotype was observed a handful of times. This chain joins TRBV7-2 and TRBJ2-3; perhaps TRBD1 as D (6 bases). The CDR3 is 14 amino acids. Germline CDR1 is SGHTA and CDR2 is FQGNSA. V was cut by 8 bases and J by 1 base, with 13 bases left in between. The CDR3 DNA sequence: TGTGCCAGCTCAGGACCAGGGGGCACAGATACGCAGTATTTT. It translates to CASSGPGGTDTQYF.

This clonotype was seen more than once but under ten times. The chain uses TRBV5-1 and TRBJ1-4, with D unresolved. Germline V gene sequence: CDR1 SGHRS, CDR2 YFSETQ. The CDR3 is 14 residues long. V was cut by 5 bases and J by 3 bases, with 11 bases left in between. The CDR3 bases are TGCGCCAGCAGAGAGGGAGGGTCTAATGAAAAACTGTTTTTT. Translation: CASREGGSNEKLFF.

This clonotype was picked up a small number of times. In nucleotides, the CDR3 is TGCGCCAGCAGCTTGGGGTTCGACAGGGCGGTCCGCGAGCAGTACTTC. This sequence encodes CASSLGFDRAVREQYF. The V call is TRBV5-1, the J call TRBJ2-7, with TRBD1 identical over 7 bases. V was clipped by 0 bases and J by 6 bases; unmatched bases: 12. The CDR3 extends over 16 amino acids. Germline CDR1 and CDR2: SGHRS and YFSETQ. The variable domain in full, with the rest retrieved from reference TRBV5-1 and TRBJ2-7, is KAGVTQTPRYLIKTRGQQVTLSCSPISGHRSVSWYQQTPGQGLQFLFEYFSETQRNKGNFPGRFSGRQFSNSRSEMNVSTLELGDSALYLCASSLGFDRAVREQYFGPGTRLTVT.

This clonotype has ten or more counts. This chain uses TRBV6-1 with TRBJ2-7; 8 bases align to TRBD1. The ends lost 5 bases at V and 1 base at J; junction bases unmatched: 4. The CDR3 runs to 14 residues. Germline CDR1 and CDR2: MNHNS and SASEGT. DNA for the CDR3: TGTGCCAGCAGTAGCCGGGACAGGTCCTACGAGCAGTACTTC. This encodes CASSSRDRSYEQYF.

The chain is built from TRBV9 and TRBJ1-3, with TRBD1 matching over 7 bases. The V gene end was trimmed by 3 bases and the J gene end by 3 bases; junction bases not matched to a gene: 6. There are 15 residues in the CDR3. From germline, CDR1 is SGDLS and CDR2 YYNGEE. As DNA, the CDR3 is TGTGCCAGCAGCGCGACAGGGAATTATGGAAACACCATATATTTT. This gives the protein CASSATGNYGNTIYF.

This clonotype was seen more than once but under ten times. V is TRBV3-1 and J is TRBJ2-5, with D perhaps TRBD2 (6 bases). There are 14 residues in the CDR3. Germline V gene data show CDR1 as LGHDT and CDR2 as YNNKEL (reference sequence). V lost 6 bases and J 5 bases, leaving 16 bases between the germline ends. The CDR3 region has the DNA TGTGCCAGCAGGCCTCCGGGCGGGATGGAGACCCAGTACTTC. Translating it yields CASRPPGGMETQYF.

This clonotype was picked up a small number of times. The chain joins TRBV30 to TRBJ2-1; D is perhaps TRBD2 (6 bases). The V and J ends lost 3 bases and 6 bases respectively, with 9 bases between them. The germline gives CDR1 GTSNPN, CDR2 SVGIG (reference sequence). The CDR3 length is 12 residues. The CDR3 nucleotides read TGTGCCTGGAGGCGGGACCCCAATGAGCAGTTCTTC. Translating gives CAWRRDPNEQFF.

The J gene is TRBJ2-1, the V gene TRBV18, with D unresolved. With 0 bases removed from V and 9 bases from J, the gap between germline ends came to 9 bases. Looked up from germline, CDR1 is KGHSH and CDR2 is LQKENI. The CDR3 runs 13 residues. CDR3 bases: TGTGCCAGCTCACCACCGGGATTGAGTGAGCAGTTCTTC. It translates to CASSPPGLSEQFF.

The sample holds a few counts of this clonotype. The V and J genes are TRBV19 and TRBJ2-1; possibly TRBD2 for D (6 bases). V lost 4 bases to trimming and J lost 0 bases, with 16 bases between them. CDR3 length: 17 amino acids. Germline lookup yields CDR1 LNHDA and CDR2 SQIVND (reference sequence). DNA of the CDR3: TGTGCCAGTAGTACCTACCGGGACTTCAGCTCCTACAATGAGCAGTTCTTC. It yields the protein CASSTYRDFSSYNEQFF.

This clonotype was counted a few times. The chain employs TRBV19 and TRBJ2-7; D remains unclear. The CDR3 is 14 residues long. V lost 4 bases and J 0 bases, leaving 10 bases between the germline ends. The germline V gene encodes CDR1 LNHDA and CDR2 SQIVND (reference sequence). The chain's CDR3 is CASSTSSSSYEQYF. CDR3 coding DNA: TGTGCCAGTAGTACATCTAGTTCCTCCTACGAGCAGTACTTC.

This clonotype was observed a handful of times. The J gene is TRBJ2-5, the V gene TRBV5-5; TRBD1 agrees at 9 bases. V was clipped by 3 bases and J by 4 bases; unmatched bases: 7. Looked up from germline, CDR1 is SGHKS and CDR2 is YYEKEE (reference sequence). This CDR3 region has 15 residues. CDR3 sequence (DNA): TGTGCCAGCAGCTCCGGGACAGGGTGGGCAGAGACCCAGTACTTC. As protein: CASSSGTGWAETQYF.

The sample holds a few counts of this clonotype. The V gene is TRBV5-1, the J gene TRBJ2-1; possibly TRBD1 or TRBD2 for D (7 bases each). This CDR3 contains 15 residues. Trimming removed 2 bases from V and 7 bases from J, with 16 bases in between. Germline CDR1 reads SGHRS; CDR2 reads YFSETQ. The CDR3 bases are TGCGCCAGCAGCTTTGCCCAGGGGGGGTCGAATGAGCAGTTCTTC. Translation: CASSFAQGGSNEQFF.

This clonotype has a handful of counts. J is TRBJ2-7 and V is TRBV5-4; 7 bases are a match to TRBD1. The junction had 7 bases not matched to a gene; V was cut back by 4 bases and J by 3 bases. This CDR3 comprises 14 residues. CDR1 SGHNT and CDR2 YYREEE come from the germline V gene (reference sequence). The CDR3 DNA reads TGTGCCAGCAGCGTGGACAGGTCCAACTACGAGCAGTACTTC. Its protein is CASSVDRSNYEQYF.

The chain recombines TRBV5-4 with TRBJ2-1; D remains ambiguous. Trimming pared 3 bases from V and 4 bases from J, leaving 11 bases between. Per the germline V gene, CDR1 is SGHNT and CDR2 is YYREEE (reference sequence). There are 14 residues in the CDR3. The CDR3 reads CASSSGGGYNEQFF. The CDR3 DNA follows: TGTGCCAGCAGCTCGGGCGGCGGATACAATGAGCAGTTCTTC.

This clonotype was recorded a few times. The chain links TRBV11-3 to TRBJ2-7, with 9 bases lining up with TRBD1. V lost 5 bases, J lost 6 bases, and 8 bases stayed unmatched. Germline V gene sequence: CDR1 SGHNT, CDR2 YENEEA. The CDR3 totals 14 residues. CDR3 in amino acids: CASSPPGQGPEQYF. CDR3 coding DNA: TGTGCCAGCAGCCCCCCGGGACAGGGTCCCGAGCAGTACTTC.